The source of this TCR beta chain is a study of blood T cell repertoires in COVID-19. About the study: Samples came from the United States, Italy and Spain, spanning acute and convalescent COVID-19. Nucleic acid was either cDNA or gDNA, and it came from T cells, B-cell-depleted T cells, or PBMCs.

Germline CDR1 reads MNHEY; CDR2 reads SMNVEV (reference sequence). Trimming stripped 8 bases from V and 11 bases from J, with 21 bases between. The CDR3 length is 14 residues. Study processing details: Amplification of reference gene primers provided the estimated nucleated cell counts. Clones were read by immunoSEQ multiplex PCR, and TCRdb kept only the in-frame ones, dropping some. The V and J calls and clone size were taken over from that table, and D and trimming were inferred from the DNA. The sample includes hundreds of thousands of clones, about 93% of them seen just once. This chain joins TRBV27 and TRBJ1-4; D perhaps matches TRBD1 (5 bases). The sequence was collected from a young woman who had recovered from COVID-19. The sample consisted of peripheral blood. The CDR3 nucleotides read TGTGCCAGCGTTTGTGGGACCCTCGGAGGGAAACTGTTTTTT. Translation: CASVCGTLGGKLFF.